One sample yielded the 5 T cell receptor beta chains listed below, sequenced in a study of PD-1 blockade in classical Hodgkin lymphoma. The repertoire was sequenced with immunoSEQ multiplex PCR; TCRdb's copy has only in-frame clones and lacks some. Seen here are around 45,000 clones, roughly 70% observed once, and the top ten hold approximately 3%. With no exception, relapse followed autologous stem cell transplantation in all patients, and brentuximab vedotin exposure varied. The source material was peripheral blood mononuclear cells (PBMCs), sampled before the second cycle of nivolumab. The receptors stem from a human donor with classical Hodgkin lymphoma.

The rearrangement joins TRBV5-1 to TRBJ2-7; 10 positions match TRBD1. The CDR3 contains 15 residues. Germline lookup yields CDR1 SGHRS and CDR2 YFSETQ. With V trimmed by 2 bases and J by 4 bases, 6 bases remained unmatched. CDR3 protein: CASSFSTGGGYEQYF. The CDR3 DNA reads TGCGCCAGCAGCTTTTCGACAGGGGGCGGGTACGAGCAGTACTTC. The full variable domain, in which reference TRBV5-1 and TRBJ2-7 provide the parts outside the CDR3, is KAGVTQTPRYLIKTRGQQVTLSCSPISGHRSVSWYQQTPGQGLQFLFEYFSETQRNKGNFPGRFSGRQFSNSRSEMNVSTLELGDSALYLCASSFSTGGGYEQYFGPGTRLTVT.

The chain combines TRBV7-2 with TRBJ2-1; TRBD1 or TRBD2 may be the D gene (5 bases each). Deletions cut 4 bases from V and 0 bases from J, with 22 bases between. The germline CDR1 and CDR2 sequences are SGHTA and FQGNSA. The CDR3 extends over 19 amino acids. The CDR3 protein is CASSSHQPRDPSSYNEQFF. Written as DNA, the CDR3 is TGTGCCAGCAGCTCTCACCAACCCCGGGACCCTAGCTCCTACAATGAGCAGTTCTTC.

The V and J genes are TRBV15 and TRBJ2-5, with D perhaps TRBD2 (5 bases). The CDR3 is 13 residues long. CDR1 is LNHNV and CDR2 is YYDKDF in the germline V gene (reference sequence). The germline V and J ends were trimmed by 8 bases and 1 base, with 11 bases remaining between them. The CDR3 protein is CATQEGTQETQYF. In DNA form, the CDR3 reads TGTGCCACCCAAGAGGGTACCCAAGAGACCCAGTACTTC.

V and J are TRBV14 and TRBJ2-1; D is ambiguous. This CDR3 has 13 amino acids. V lost 0 bases, J lost 6 bases, and 6 bases lay in between. CDR1 is SGHDN, CDR2 FVKESK, per germline. CDR3 nucleotides: TGTGCCAGCAGCCAAGAACCGGGCAATGAGCAGTTCTTC. Amino acids: CASSQEPGNEQFF.

This chain joins TRBV27 and TRBJ2-1; weak D call: TRBD2 (6 bases). The CDR3 is 15 amino acids. Germline assignment: CDR1 MNHEY and CDR2 SMNVEV (reference sequence). Trimming removed 2 bases from V and 4 bases from J, with 12 bases in between. In DNA form, the CDR3 reads TGTGCCAGCAGTTTAATCCCCGGGACTTACAATGAGCAGTTCTTC. Amino acids: CASSLIPGTYNEQFF.